This TCR beta chain was captured by sequencing in a study of blood T cell repertoires in COVID-19. Repertoires were generated with immunoSEQ multiplex PCR, while TCRdb's copy carries only in-frame clones and drops some. The table includes 300,000 to 400,000 clones, over 70% detected once. Germline-derived CDR1 and CDR2 are KGHSH and LQKENI. With 5 bases clipped from V and 2 bases from J, the junction kept 10 bases outside the gene matches. CDR3 length: 16 amino acids. This TCR came from a woman in her forties or fifties with COVID-19, enrolled during active disease. The V gene is TRBV18, the J gene TRBJ1-2; TRBD1 matches 8 bases. Sequencing was done on a sample of peripheral blood. The CDR3 loop is CASSKARGQENYGYTF. The DNA for the CDR3 is TGTGCCAGCTCAAAAGCCCGGGGACAGGAGAACTATGGCTACACCTTC. Filled out from reference TRBV18 and TRBJ1-2, the complete variable domain reads NAGVMQNPRHLVRRRGQEARLRCSPMKGHSHVYWYRQLPEEGLKFMVYLQKENIIDESGMPKERFSAEFPKEGPSILRIQQVVRGDSAAYFCASSKARGQENYGYTFGSGTRLTVV.